What follows describes a single T cell receptor beta chain. The V gene end was trimmed by 3 bases and the J gene end by 2 bases; junction bases not matched to a gene: 7. Germline V gives CDR1 GTSNPN, CDR2 SVGIG (reference sequence). The CDR3 sequence is 15 residues long. The sample belongs to a study of control samples from healthy donors and cancer patients. TCRdb's table, derived via immunoSEQ multiplex PCR, lists solely in-frame clones and lacks some. The sample includes 100,000 to 150,000 clones, over 75% of them seen just once. This chain uses TRBV30 with TRBJ2-3; TRBD1 matches 8 bases. The receptor was isolated from a young man in good health. What was sequenced was blood. The DNA of the CDR3 is TGTGCCTGGAGCGCATTGACAGGGGTCACAGATACGCAGTATTTT. It encodes CAWSALTGVTDTQYF.